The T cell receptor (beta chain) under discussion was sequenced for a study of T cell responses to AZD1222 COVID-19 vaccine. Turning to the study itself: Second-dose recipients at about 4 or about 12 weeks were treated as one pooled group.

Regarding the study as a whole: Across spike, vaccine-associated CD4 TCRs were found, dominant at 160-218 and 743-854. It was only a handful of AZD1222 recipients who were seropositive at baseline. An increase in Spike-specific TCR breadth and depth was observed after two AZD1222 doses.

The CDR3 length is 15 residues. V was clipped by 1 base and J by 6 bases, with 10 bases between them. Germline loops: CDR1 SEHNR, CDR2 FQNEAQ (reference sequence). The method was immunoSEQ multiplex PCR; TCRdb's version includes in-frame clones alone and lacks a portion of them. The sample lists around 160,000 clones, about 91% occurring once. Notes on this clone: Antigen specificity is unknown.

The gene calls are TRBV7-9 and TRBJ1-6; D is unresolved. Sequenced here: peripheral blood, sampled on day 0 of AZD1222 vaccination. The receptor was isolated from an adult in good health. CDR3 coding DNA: TGTGCCAGCAGCTTAGGAGGCCGGGGTAATTCACCCCTCCACTTT. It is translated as CASSLGGRGNSPLHF.